This T cell receptor (beta chain) was captured by sequencing in a study of regulatory T cells in long-lasting Graves disease. The time point was: persistent/refractory GD, antithyroid drugs over 5 years with positive TRAb. RNA extracted from PBMCs served as the sequencing template. There are a few counts of this clonotype. Its antigen is as yet unknown. Construction of TCR beta libraries relied on iRepertoire HTBI primers and on Arm-PCR targeting CDR3 regions. TCRdb itself ran the multiplex PCR reads through MiXCR, one entry per CDR3 protein. Here the sample spans some 470,000 distinct CDR3 sequences, roughly 21% being singletons. CDR1 is DFQATT, CDR2 SNEGSKA, per germline (reference sequence). The CDR3 has 14 residues. Between the trimmed V and J ends, which lost 6 bases and 5 bases, there was a span of 17 bases. Notes on the study in general: Thyroid tissue went unstudied; only peripheral blood was examined. Persistent disease showed a preference for TRBV28, TRBJ1-2 and TRBJ2-5.

Sequencing was performed on peripheral blood mononuclear cells (PBMCs), taken when the disease was refractory, from a patient treated with antithyroid drugs. The chain employs TRBV20-1 and TRBJ1-5; tentative D call: TRBD1 (5 bases). The TCR sequence derives from a female donor with Graves disease. CDR3 sequence (DNA): TGCAGTGCCCCGCCCAGGGAGGGCGATCAGCCCCAGCATTTT. This codes for CSAPPREGDQPQHF.